The 18 T cell receptor beta chains presented below share a single source sample, sequenced in a study of T cells in localized non-small cell lung cancer. Profiled with immunoSEQ multiplex PCR; TCRdb holds only in-frame clones, not every one. The data contain 45,000 to 60,000 clones, 86% of them seen just once; the ten biggest clones take up roughly 5.1%. Sequenced here: peripheral blood, sampled before any cancer treatment. The receptors here all came from a woman between 35 and 70 years old with stage I lung adenocarcinoma.

This chain joins TRBV6-6 and TRBJ2-1; a possible D gene is TRBD2 (6 bases). V lost 6 bases, J lost 3 bases, and 15 bases lay in between. Germline lookup yields CDR1 MNHNY and CDR2 SVGAGI (reference sequence). There are 15 residues in the CDR3. The CDR3 here is CASRPQPGLYNEQFF. DNA for the CDR3: TGTGCCAGCAGGCCACAGCCGGGACTCTACAATGAGCAGTTCTTC.

This clone has only a few counts. The chain recombines TRBV19 with TRBJ1-4; D is unclear. V lost 5 bases and J lost 4, with 17 bases in between. Per germline, CDR1 LNHDA and CDR2 SQIVND (reference sequence). This CDR3 is built from 16 residues. The CDR3 here is CASSPGFAKGNEKLFF. CDR3 sequence (DNA): TGTGCCAGTAGTCCCGGGTTCGCGAAGGGTAATGAAAAACTGTTTTTT. Drawing the rest from reference TRBV19 and TRBJ1-4, the complete variable domain is DGGITQSPKYLFRKEGQNVTLSCEQNLNHDAMYWYRQDPGQGLRLIYYSQIVNDFQKGDIAEGYSVSREKKESFPLTVTSAQKNPTAFYLCASSPGFAKGNEKLFFGSGTQLSVL.

The rearrangement joins TRBV30 to TRBJ2-3; the D gene could be TRBD1 or TRBD2 (5 bases each). Per germline, CDR1 GTSNPN and CDR2 SVGIG (reference sequence). The germline V and J ends were trimmed by 4 bases and 6 bases, with 14 bases remaining between them. This CDR3 spans 13 amino acids. This CDR3 reads CAWIPLGVDTQYF. As DNA, the CDR3 is TGTGCCTGGATCCCCCTGGGGGTGGATACGCAGTATTTT. The full variable domain, completed using reference TRBV30 and TRBJ2-3, is SQTIHQWPATLVQPVGSPLSLECTVEGTSNPNLYWYRQAAGRGLQLLFYSVGIGQISSEVPQNLSASRPQDRQFILSSKKLLLSDSGFYLCAWIPLGVDTQYFGPGTRLTVL.

The DNA for the CDR3 is TGTGCCAGCAGGATGGACGGAACCACTGAAGCTTTCTTT. Translated: CASRMDGTTEAFF. The rearrangement uses TRBV6-4 and TRBJ1-1; no reliable D call. The ends were cut back, 6 bases at V and 4 bases at J, with 12 bases in the middle. Germline-derived CDR1 and CDR2 are MRHNA and SNTAGT. The CDR3 totals 13 residues.

The gene calls are TRBV9 and TRBJ1-2; no clear D. Germline-derived CDR1 and CDR2 are SGDLS and YYNGEE. Trimming left V 0 bases short and J 4 bases short, with 13 bases between. CDR3 size: 15 residues. The CDR3 is CASSVVPDSFYGYTF. DNA of the CDR3: TGTGCCAGCAGCGTAGTGCCAGATTCCTTCTATGGCTACACCTTC.

This clone was observed a handful of times. The rearrangement uses TRBV7-3 and TRBJ2-2; the D is unclear. Trimming pared 5 bases from V and 6 bases from J, leaving 10 bases between. Germline V gene sequence: CDR1 SGHTA, CDR2 FQGTGA. This CDR3 is built from 13 residues. The DNA for the CDR3 is TGTGCCAGCAGCATTAACCGGGCCGGGGAGCTGTTTTTT. It translates to CASSINRAGELFF.

The chain links TRBV30 to TRBJ1-5; TRBD1 agrees at 11 bases. The CDR3 extends over 15 amino acids. Trimming cost V 0 bases and J 6 bases; bases outside gene matches: 4. The germline gives CDR1 GTSNPN, CDR2 SVGIG (reference sequence). CDR3: CAWSVRTGGVQPQHF. The CDR3, as DNA: TGTGCCTGGAGTGTACGGACAGGGGGCGTTCAGCCCCAGCATTTT.

This clone was observed a single time. The rearrangement links TRBV30 to TRBJ1-4; 7 bases fit TRBD1. Germline values: CDR1 GTSNPN, CDR2 SVGIG (reference sequence). J was trimmed by 4 bases and V by 1 base; bases with no gene match: 6. The CDR3 contains 15 residues. This CDR3 reads CAWSERGHGNEKLFF. CDR3 bases: TGTGCCTGGAGTGAGAGGGGGCACGGTAATGAAAAACTGTTTTTT.

J is TRBJ1-2 and V is TRBV6-1; D may be TRBD1 (5 bases). Germline CDR1 and CDR2: MNHNS and SASEGT. The germline V and J ends were trimmed by 3 bases and 4 bases, with 12 bases remaining between them. The CDR3 consists of 14 residues. CDR3 loop: CASSEAGRSYGYTF. The CDR3 nucleotides are TGTGCCAGCAGTGAGGCGGGACGGTCCTATGGCTACACCTTC.

The J gene is TRBJ2-5, the V gene TRBV6-1; the match to TRBD2 covers 7 bases. This CDR3 contains 14 residues. Looked up from germline, CDR1 is MNHNS and CDR2 is SASEGT. The V segment lost 1 base and the J segment 4 bases; nucleotides outside the gene matches: 3. The CDR3 reads CASSEGTSSETQYF. The CDR3 DNA sequence: TGTGCCAGCAGTGAAGGGACTAGTTCAGAGACCCAGTACTTC.

This chain uses TRBV7-2 with TRBJ1-3; D possibly corresponds to TRBD1 (6 bases). Trimming shortened V by 4 bases and J by 4 bases, and 11 bases separated the two germline ends. The CDR3 covers 14 residues. From germline, CDR1 is SGHTA and CDR2 FQGNSA. DNA of the CDR3: TGTGCCAGCAGCTCCGGACAGTTCGGAAACACCATATATTTT. This encodes CASSSGQFGNTIYF.

The chain links TRBV30 to TRBJ1-5, with D unclear. This CDR3 comprises 15 residues. Germline V gives CDR1 GTSNPN, CDR2 SVGIG (reference sequence). The V gene lost 0 bases and the J gene lost 4 bases, with 13 bases spanning the gap. In nucleotides, the CDR3 is TGTGCCTGGAGTGTGTGGCAGGAGGGAAATCAGCCCCAGCATTTT. Its translation: CAWSVWQEGNQPQHF. Filled out from reference TRBV30 and TRBJ1-5, the complete variable domain reads SQTIHQWPATLVQPVGSPLSLECTVEGTSNPNLYWYRQAAGRGLQLLFYSVGIGQISSEVPQNLSASRPQDRQFILSSKKLLLSDSGFYLCAWSVWQEGNQPQHFGDGTRLSIL.

Here the CDR3 reads CASSTRAGTLSGEQYF. The CDR3 nucleotides are TGTGCCAGTAGTACTAGAGCAGGGACCCTCAGTGGCGAGCAGTACTTC. The chain recombines TRBV19 with TRBJ2-7; D assignment may be TRBD1 or TRBD2 (5 bases each). This CDR3 contains 16 residues. Trimming took off 4 bases at V and 6 bases at J, with 22 bases between the two ends. From germline, CDR1 is LNHDA and CDR2 SQIVND (reference sequence). Looking up the rest from reference TRBV19 and TRBJ2-7 gives the full variable domain: DGGITQSPKYLFRKEGQNVTLSCEQNLNHDAMYWYRQDPGQGLRLIYYSQIVNDFQKGDIAEGYSVSREKKESFPLTVTSAQKNPTAFYLCASSTRAGTLSGEQYFGPGTRLTVT.

J is TRBJ1-5 and V is TRBV6-6; D may be TRBD1 (6 bases). The CDR3 runs 14 residues. The germline V and J ends were trimmed by 7 bases and 2 bases, with 12 bases remaining between them. Per germline, CDR1 MNHNY and CDR2 SVGAGI (reference sequence). CDR3: CASIQGGGNQPQHF. In nucleotides, the CDR3 is TGTGCCAGCATACAGGGTGGGGGCAATCAGCCCCAGCATTTT.

The chain combines TRBV7-9 with TRBJ2-5, with D unresolved. Germline assignment: CDR1 SEHNR and CDR2 FQNEAQ (reference sequence). This CDR3 contains 15 residues. Trimming removed 5 bases at V and 1 base at J, with 14 bases between. The CDR3: CASSLDVTAQETQYF. In DNA form, the CDR3 reads TGTGCCAGCAGCCTAGACGTGACGGCCCAAGAGACCCAGTACTTC.

The rearrangement links TRBV7-2 to TRBJ2-3; 8 bases agree with TRBD1. The length of the CDR3 is 11 residues. V lost 8 bases, J lost 7 bases, and 2 bases stayed unmatched. Germline CDR1 reads SGHTA; CDR2 reads FQGNSA. CDR3 DNA sequence: TGTGCCAGCGGACAGGGATATACGCAGTATTTT. Translating it yields CASGQGYTQYF.

This chain connects TRBV5-6 to TRBJ2-5; D perhaps matches TRBD1 (5 bases). Germline V gene lookup returns CDR1 SGHDT and CDR2 YYEEEE. CDR3 size: 15 residues. Trimming left V 2 bases short and J 3 bases short, with 14 bases between. The CDR3 loop is CASSLAGIREETQYF. Here the CDR3 DNA reads TGTGCCAGCAGCTTAGCAGGGATACGTGAAGAGACCCAGTACTTC.

The chain employs TRBV9 and TRBJ1-5, with 8 bases that match TRBD1. The CDR3 consists of 15 residues. V dropped 0 bases and J dropped 5; count of bases not matched to a gene: 4. The germline V gene has CDR1 SGDLS and CDR2 YYNGEE. CDR3 sequence reads: CASSVGGQAYQPQHF. The CDR3 coding sequence is TGTGCCAGCAGCGTAGGGGGACAGGCCTATCAGCCCCAGCATTTT.